One and the same sample provided the 26 T cell receptor beta chains below, sequenced in a study of blood T cell repertoires in COVID-19. The assay was immunoSEQ multiplex PCR, and TCRdb's table has in-frame clones only and misses some. The sample carries approximately 170,000 clones, roughly 86% recorded once. Sequenced sample: peripheral blood. The source is a woman at least 80 years old in a cohort sampled during active or convalescent COVID-19.

The V and J genes are TRBV5-5 and TRBJ2-5, with TRBD2 matching 7 bases. Germline V gene data show CDR1 as SGHKS and CDR2 as YYEKEE (reference sequence). The length of the CDR3 is 16 residues. With 1 base clipped from V and 1 base from J, the junction kept 7 bases outside the gene matches. The DNA for the CDR3 is TGTGCCAGCAGCTTGTGGGCTAGCGGACTCCAAGAGACCCAGTACTTC. It encodes CASSLWASGLQETQYF.

This clone was detected only once. The chain has TRBV10-2 and TRBJ2-1; maybe TRBD2 (7 bases). V dropped 8 bases and J dropped 0 bases, with 14 bases sitting between them. The germline CDR1 and CDR2 sequences are WSHSY and SAAADI. This CDR3 comprises 15 residues. The CDR3 is CASGGGGNSYNEQFF. In DNA form, the CDR3 reads TGCGCCAGCGGGGGGGGCGGGAACTCCTACAATGAGCAGTTCTTC.

CDR3 in amino acids: CASSRSGGYEQYF. CDR3 coding DNA: TGTGCCAGCAGCCGCTCGGGAGGATACGAGCAGTACTTC. This chain uses TRBV6-2 or TRBV6-3 with TRBJ2-7; 7 bases agree with TRBD2. With 6 bases clipped from V and 4 bases from J, the junction kept 6 bases outside the gene matches. The CDR3 is 13 residues long. The V gene's germline CDR1 is MNHEY and CDR2 SVGEGT.

The chain combines TRBV6-2 or TRBV6-3 with TRBJ2-1; D unclear. Germline V lookup: CDR1 MNHEY, CDR2 SVGEGT. The CDR3 is 12 amino acids. The ends were cut back, 3 bases at V and 9 bases at J, with 9 bases in the middle. The CDR3 loop is CASSYLYGEQFF. The DNA for the CDR3 is TGTGCCAGCAGTTATTTGTACGGTGAGCAGTTCTTC.

V usage is TRBV6-2 or TRBV6-3 and J usage is TRBJ1-5; a weak D match, TRBD1 (6 bases). V was pared by 4 bases and J by 6 bases, with 19 bases between. CDR1 is MNHEY and CDR2 is SVGEGT in the germline V gene. The CDR3 runs to 16 residues. The CDR3 region has the DNA TGTGCCAGCAGTTGGTCCCCGCCAGGGGTTCTTCAGCCCCAGCATTTT. It codes for CASSWSPPGVLQPQHF.

The rearrangement joins TRBV5-1 to TRBJ2-5; D remains ambiguous. The germline V gene has CDR1 SGHRS and CDR2 YFSETQ. V was cut by 0 bases and J by 4 bases, with 4 bases left in between. The CDR3 is 12 amino acids. The CDR3 region is CASSLASETQYF. The CDR3 region has the DNA TGCGCCAGCAGCTTGGCCTCAGAGACCCAGTACTTC.

J is TRBJ2-7 and V is TRBV20-1; 10 positions match TRBD1. The V and J ends lost 3 bases and 3 bases, in that order; junction bases with no gene match: 14. This CDR3 comprises 17 residues. Per germline, CDR1 DFQATT and CDR2 SNEGSKA (reference sequence). CDR3 sequence reads: CSASSYNLGTGDYEQYF. DNA of the CDR3: TGCAGTGCTAGTTCCTATAACCTCGGGACAGGGGACTACGAGCAGTACTTC.

This sequence joins TRBV5-4 and TRBJ2-1; D possibly corresponds to TRBD2 (5 bases). Germline assignment: CDR1 SGHNT and CDR2 YYREEE (reference sequence). The CDR3 is made up of 12 amino acids. V was pared by 7 bases and J by 9 bases, with 14 bases between. The chain's CDR3 is CASSWTEAEQFF. In DNA form, the CDR3 reads TGTGCCAGCTCCTGGACGGAGGCTGAGCAGTTCTTC.

The rearrangement links TRBV6-6 to TRBJ1-1, with D possibly TRBD1 on 6 matching bases. V lost 5 bases and J lost 5, with 15 bases in between. The CDR3 contains 14 residues. Per the germline V gene, CDR1 is MNHNY and CDR2 is SVGAGI (reference sequence). CDR3 protein: CASSQQGLETEAFF. CDR3 DNA sequence: TGTGCCAGCAGTCAACAGGGATTGGAAACTGAAGCTTTCTTT.

V usage is TRBV5-1 and J usage is TRBJ1-4; TRBD1 matches 9 bases. J was trimmed by 5 bases and V by 3 bases; bases with no gene match: 2. Germline assignment: CDR1 SGHRS and CDR2 YFSETQ. The CDR3 is 14 residues long. The CDR3 nucleotides are TGCGCCAGCAGCTGGGGGACAGGGAATGAAAAACTGTTTTTT. Protein product: CASSWGTGNEKLFF.

This sequence joins TRBV18 and TRBJ2-2, with a possible D match to TRBD2 (6 bases). Germline assignment: CDR1 KGHSH and CDR2 LQKENI. This CDR3 comprises 16 residues. Trimming took off 5 bases at V and 4 bases at J, with 17 bases between the two ends. The CDR3 DNA is TGTGCCAGCTCAGCCCCGGGACGGGGGTTCACCGGGGAGCTGTTTTTT. Amino acid sequence: CASSAPGRGFTGELFF.

The genes are TRBV7-2 and TRBJ2-1; 8 bases align to TRBD2. Per germline, CDR1 SGHTA and CDR2 FQGNSA. The CDR3 is made up of 13 amino acids. The trim removed 1 base at V and 13 bases at J, leaving 6 bases unmatched. The CDR3 DNA reads TGTGCCAGCAGCTTAGGTGAGCGGGAGAGACAGTTCTTC. This translates into CASSLGERERQFF. The full variable domain, in which reference TRBV7-2 and TRBJ2-1 provide the parts outside the CDR3, is GAGVSQSPSNKVTEKGKDVELRCDPISGHTALYWYRQSLGQGLEFLIYFQGNSAPDKSGLPSDRFSAERTGGSVSTLTIQRTQQEDSAVYLCASSLGERERQFFGPGTRLTVL.

The chain recombines TRBV27 with TRBJ1-6; D not certain. Germline V gene sequence: CDR1 MNHEY, CDR2 SMNVEV (reference sequence). V was cut by 1 base and J by 0 bases, with 7 bases left in between. There are 16 residues in the CDR3. The CDR3 nucleotides read TGTGCCAGCAGTTTATGGGCGAGCTCCTATAATTCACCCCTCCACTTT. Protein: CASSLWASSYNSPLHF.

The chain employs TRBV4-1 and TRBJ1-6; D is unresolved. From germline, CDR1 is MGHRA and CDR2 YSYEKL. Trimming shortened V by 1 base and J by 5 bases, and 9 bases separated the two germline ends. CDR3 length equals 15 residues. The CDR3 reads CASSQVDRDNSPLHF. CDR3 DNA sequence: TGCGCCAGCAGCCAAGTCGACCGGGATAATTCACCCCTCCACTTT.

The V call is TRBV18, the J call TRBJ2-7; D is perhaps TRBD1 (5 bases). This CDR3 comprises 13 residues. Per the germline V gene, CDR1 is KGHSH and CDR2 is LQKENI. The ends were cut back, 3 bases at V and 4 bases at J, with 10 bases in the middle. CDR3 amino acids: CASSPSRAYEQYV. The DNA for the CDR3 is TGTGCCAGCTCACCTTCCAGGGCTTACGAGCAGTACGTC.

The chain employs TRBV19 and TRBJ2-7, with 8 bases matching TRBD2. The CDR3 runs to 15 residues. The V segment lost 0 bases and the J segment 7 bases; nucleotides outside the gene matches: 8. Germline loops: CDR1 LNHDA, CDR2 SQIVND (reference sequence). This CDR3 reads CASSIDGRSGGEQYF. The CDR3 coding sequence is TGTGCCAGTAGTATAGATGGCAGGAGCGGGGGTGAGCAGTACTTC.

The V call is TRBV7-8, the J call TRBJ1-4; D is perhaps TRBD1 (6 bases). The CDR3 sequence is 17 residues long. Germline CDR1 reads SGHVS; CDR2 reads FQNEAQ. Trimming left V 2 bases short and J 7 bases short, with 20 bases between. The CDR3 region is CASSLQAQGRRLEKLFF. As DNA, the CDR3 is TGTGCCAGCAGCTTACAAGCACAGGGTCGACGACTTGAAAAACTGTTTTTT.

The gene calls are TRBV28 and TRBJ1-5, with TRBD1 identical over 9 bases. Germline loops: CDR1 MDHEN, CDR2 SYDVKM. The J segment lost 0 bases and the V segment lost 6 bases, leaving 6 bases of the junction unmatched. CDR3 length equals 16 residues. The CDR3 loop is CASSRQGGNSNQPQHF. DNA of the CDR3: TGTGCCAGCAGCCGACAGGGGGGGAATAGCAATCAGCCCCAGCATTTT.

This chain uses TRBV3-1 (or the pseudogene TRBV3-2) with TRBJ2-7; 16 positions match TRBD2. J lost 3 bases, V lost 2 bases, and 4 bases had no gene match. The CDR3 is 17 residues long. Germline V gives CDR1 LGHDT, CDR2 YNNKEL (reference sequence). The CDR3 DNA is TGTGCCAGCAGCCAAACCGGGACTAGCGGGGGGGGCTACGAGCAGTACTTC. Translating it yields CASSQTGTSGGGYEQYF.

The chain has TRBV7-9 and TRBJ1-1, with 9 bases matching TRBD1. Unmatched junction bases numbered 2, after V lost 6 bases and J lost 0 bases. The germline CDR1 and CDR2 sequences are SEHNR and FQNEAQ (reference sequence). The CDR3 totals 14 residues. This chain's CDR3 is CASRGDRVNTEAFF. In DNA form, the CDR3 reads TGTGCCAGCAGAGGGGACAGGGTGAACACTGAAGCTTTCTTT. The full variable domain, its missing parts supplied by reference TRBV7-9 and TRBJ1-1, is DTGVSQNPRHKITKRGQNVTFRCDPISEHNRLYWYRQTLGQGPEFLTYFQNEAQLEKSRLLSDRFSAERPKGSFSTLEIQRTEQGDSAMYLCASRGDRVNTEAFFGQGTRLTVV.

The chain uses TRBV7-2 and TRBJ2-1; 9 bases agree with TRBD1. CDR1 SGHTA and CDR2 FQGNSA come from the germline V gene. The CDR3 consists of 16 residues. V gave up 0 bases and J gave up 3 bases; unmatched junction bases: 3. The CDR3 nucleotides are TGTGCCAGCAGCTTAGCCGGGACAGGGATCTACAATGAGCAGTTCTTC. Encoded protein: CASSLAGTGIYNEQFF.

The CDR3 region is CASSLGLAGGGVQETQYF. The CDR3 DNA reads TGCGCCAGCAGCCTTGGACTAGCGGGAGGTGGGGTACAAGAGACCCAGTACTTC. The rearrangement uses TRBV5-1 and TRBJ2-5; TRBD2 matches at 14 bases. This CDR3 spans 18 amino acids. From germline, CDR1 is SGHRS and CDR2 YFSETQ. Unmatched junction bases numbered 10, after V lost 4 bases and J lost 2 bases.

V and J are TRBV19 and TRBJ1-5; 7 nucleotides align to TRBD1. In germline, CDR1 is LNHDA, CDR2 SQIVND (reference sequence). The V and J ends lost 8 bases and 7 bases, in that order; junction bases with no gene match: 8. This CDR3 has 13 amino acids. CDR3 sequence reads: CASLDRAEQPQHF. In nucleotides, the CDR3 is TGTGCCAGTTTAGACAGGGCAGAACAGCCCCAGCATTTT.

V gene TRBV7-9 combines with J gene TRBJ1-4; D not resolved. Germline lookup yields CDR1 SEHNR and CDR2 FQNEAQ (reference sequence). CDR3 size: 15 residues. V shed 1 base and J shed 8 bases, with 14 bases lying between them. The CDR3 DNA is TGTGCCAGCAGCTTAGGCGTGTTGAACGGGGAAAAACTGTTTTTT. The encoded protein is CASSLGVLNGEKLFF.

This clone appeared a single time. V usage is TRBV27 and J usage is TRBJ1-2, with a tentative D call TRBD1 (6 bases). The germline V gene encodes CDR1 MNHEY and CDR2 SMNVEV (reference sequence). The CDR3 sequence is 16 residues long. Trimming stripped 1 base from V and 3 bases from J, with 15 bases between. In DNA, the CDR3 is TGTGCCAGCAGTTTATACGTAGGACAGAAGGACTATGGCTACACCTTC. Translating it yields CASSLYVGQKDYGYTF.

The chain links TRBV10-3 to TRBJ1-1; tentatively, D is TRBD1 (6 bases). This CDR3 region has 14 residues. V lost 7 bases, J lost 4 bases, and 16 bases lay in between. Per germline, CDR1 ENHRY and CDR2 SYGVKD. CDR3 sequence reads: CAITQGGGGTEAFF. CDR3 bases: TGTGCCATCACCCAAGGGGGGGGTGGCACTGAAGCTTTCTTT.